The clone carrying this TCR beta chain was counted once. The data are from a study of CD8 T cells in Susac syndrome. Reverse transcription of roughly 0.45 to 1 ug RNA was carried out with random hexamers. Amplification of TCR beta CDR3 by immunoSEQ multiplex PCR spanned 54 Vbeta and 13 Jbeta. TCRdb processed the immunoSEQ multiplex PCR reads anew with MiXCR; each CDR3 protein has one entry. Here the sample spans about 210,000 distinct CDR3 sequences, 95% being singletons. This CDR3 contains 16 residues. Germline V CDR1 and CDR2: MNHNS, SASEGT. V shed 5 bases and J 0 bases; nucleotides not matched to a gene: 6.

Sequencing used CD4+ T cells from PBMCs. This chain links TRBV6-1 with TRBJ1-5, with TRBD1 matching over 8 bases. The receptor was derived from a human donor with multiple sclerosis. CDR3 sequence: CASSPRTGISNQPQHF. Here the CDR3 DNA reads TGTGCCAGCAGTCCTAGGACAGGGATTAGCAATCAGCCCCAGCATTTT.